The 21 T cell receptor beta chains below were found in one sample sequenced in a study of human T cells and chemical hapten exposure (dated by TCRdb to the early 2020s). Library preparation used RACE. The sequencer listed for this sample is NextSeq 500. TCRdb itself trimmed the public reads at Q25 with fastp, ran MiXCR and retained productive beta chains. CDR3 protein sequences are deduplicated, and each keeps its most common genes and DNA. A total of 49,000 or so distinct CDR3 sequences appear in this sample, about 4.5% of them only once. The ten top clones hold 4.5% to 6% of the sample. The time point label here, explained by the study, means: healthy volunteer bleed at 2 weeks. Unfractionated whole blood was collected in Tempus Blood RNA tubes, and total RNA was extracted from that blood. Sequencing was carried out using whole blood. Receptors were obtained from a human donor in good health. Some clones in this sample may be carry-over from other donors' samples.

The chain joins TRBV28 to TRBJ1-2; D is unresolved. The germline gives CDR1 MDHEN, CDR2 SYDVKM. The V end lost 2 bases, the J end lost 4 bases, and 14 bases lay between the germline ends. This CDR3 is built from 15 residues. CDR3: CASSLPGSLFYGYTF. CDR3 sequence (DNA): TGTGCCAGCAGTTTACCGGGCAGCTTATTCTATGGCTACACCTTC.

This clonotype has ten or more counts. This rearrangement joins TRBV20-1 to TRBJ1-5; unclear D gene. Per germline, CDR1 DFQATT and CDR2 SNEGSKA (reference sequence). Trimming left V 1 base short and J 2 bases short, with 12 bases between. The CDR3 totals 15 residues. CDR3 DNA sequence: TGCAGTGCTAGAGTGCTCGCGGGTGGCAATCAGCCCCAGCATTTT. Amino acids: CSARVLAGGNQPQHF.

V is TRBV18 and J is TRBJ2-3; 10 nucleotides line up with TRBD2. The germline CDR1 and CDR2 sequences are KGHSH and LQKENI. The CDR3 sequence is 15 residues long. The J segment lost 1 base and the V segment lost 7 bases, leaving 5 bases of the junction unmatched. CDR3 sequence reads: CASLAGTSGTDTQYF. The CDR3 region has the DNA TGTGCCAGCTTGGCCGGGACTAGCGGCACAGATACGCAGTATTTT.

Many counts were recorded for this clonotype. V usage is TRBV7-9 and J usage is TRBJ1-2; D gene ambiguous. Germline V CDR1 and CDR2: SEHNR, FQNEAQ (reference sequence). Trimming pared 0 bases from V and 2 bases from J, leaving 7 bases between. The CDR3 runs 14 residues. The CDR3 DNA reads as TGTGCCAGCAGCTTAGCCACAATAAACTATGGCTACACCTTC. Its protein product is CASSLATINYGYTF.

This clonotype was counted many times. The CDR3 DNA reads as TGTGCCAGTAGTATACGACAGGACCTTAGCAATCAGCCCCAGCATTTT. Translating it yields CASSIRQDLSNQPQHF. J is TRBJ1-5 and V is TRBV19; possible D gene TRBD1, 6 bases. The CDR3 spans 16 residues. V lost 2 bases and J lost 0, with 11 bases in between. CDR1 is LNHDA and CDR2 is SQIVND in the germline V gene (reference sequence).

This clonotype has ten or more counts. CDR3 sequence reads: CATANGGERTQYF. CDR3 nucleotide sequence: TGTGCCACCGCGAATGGAGGGGAGAGGACCCAGTACTTC. This chain joins TRBV28 and TRBJ2-5; tentative D call: TRBD2 (6 bases). Trimming took off 10 bases at V and 7 bases at J, with 19 bases between the two ends. The CDR3 extends over 13 amino acids. The V gene's germline CDR1 is MDHEN and CDR2 SYDVKM.

The chain combines TRBV7-3 with TRBJ2-1; 7 nucleotides match TRBD2. The ends lost 5 bases at V and 6 bases at J; junction bases unmatched: 7. This CDR3 contains 14 residues. The germline V gene has CDR1 SGHTA and CDR2 FQGTGA. The CDR3 loop is CASSRGEFPNEQFF. CDR3 bases: TGTGCCAGCAGCCGGGGGGAGTTCCCCAATGAGCAGTTCTTC.

Remarks on this clonotype: A much larger clone differs from this one at a single base, so this may be a read error. The rearrangement joins TRBV10-3 to TRBJ2-3; 11 bases fit TRBD2. CDR1 is ENHRY, CDR2 SYGVKD, per germline. V dropped 6 bases and J dropped 5; count of bases not matched to a gene: 7. The CDR3 spans 15 residues. This chain's CDR3 is CAIRTLAGVVDTQYF. The CDR3 nucleotides are TGTGCCATCAGGACACTAGCGGGAGTTGTAGATACGCAGTATTTT.

This clonotype was counted between two and nine times. The V call is TRBV12-3 or TRBV12-4, the J call TRBJ1-1; perhaps TRBD1 as D (5 bases). This CDR3 spans 13 amino acids. V was pared by 3 bases and J by 4 bases, with 9 bases between. CDR3 sequence (DNA): TGTGCCAGCAGTTTCTGGGGGGGCACTGAAGCTTTCTTT. It encodes CASSFWGGTEAFF.

Ten or more counts support this clonotype. This chain links TRBV20-1 with TRBJ1-1; 8 bases match TRBD1. Germline V gene lookup returns CDR1 DFQATT and CDR2 SNEGSKA (reference sequence). The CDR3 has 16 amino acids. V lost 6 bases to trimming and J lost 4 bases; unmatched junction nucleotides: 16. In DNA form, the CDR3 reads TGCAGTGCCGCCCGACAGGGGACATTACGAGTCACTGAAGCTTTCTTT. This sequence encodes CSAARQGTLRVTEAFF.

This clonotype showed up many times. The CDR3 region is CASSLSRAKAFF. The CDR3 DNA reads as TGTGCCAGCAGTTTATCCAGGGCGAAAGCTTTCTTT. V usage is TRBV28 and J usage is TRBJ1-1; D is perhaps TRBD1 (5 bases). This CDR3 has 12 residues. Germline V gives CDR1 MDHEN, CDR2 SYDVKM. V was pared by 1 base and J by 9 bases, with 9 bases between.

Ten or more counts support this clonotype. V is TRBV6-2 or TRBV6-3 and J is TRBJ2-1, with 10 nucleotides matching TRBD2. The CDR3 has 15 amino acids. The germline CDR1 and CDR2 sequences are MNHEY and SVGEGT. V lost 2 bases to trimming and J lost 9 bases; unmatched junction nucleotides: 7. The CDR3, as DNA: TGTGCCAGCAGTTACGTAGGGCTAGCGGGAGTTGAGCAGTTCTTC. The encoded protein is CASSYVGLAGVEQFF.

This clonotype was counted only a few times. One end of the junction varies from germline; a read error may be responsible. The chain combines TRBV7-6 with TRBJ2-1; maybe TRBD2 (6 bases). The germline V gene has CDR1 SGHVS and CDR2 FNYEAQ. The CDR3 extends over 16 amino acids. CDR3 DNA sequence: TGTGCCAGCAGCTTAGGAACGGGAGTCTCCCACAATGAGCAGTTCTTC. Protein: CASSLGTGVSHNEQFF.

This clonotype came up a few times. The rearrangement joins TRBV5-4 to TRBJ2-5, with TRBD1 matching over 9 bases. The CDR3 length is 15 residues. CDR1 is SGHNT and CDR2 is YYREEE in the germline V gene (reference sequence). V shed 5 bases and J 2 bases; nucleotides not matched to a gene: 7. CDR3 protein: CASSSPGQGQETQYF. The CDR3 DNA reads TGTGCCAGCAGTTCGCCGGGACAGGGTCAAGAGACCCAGTACTTC.

This clonotype came up many times. Given the absence of the conserved phenylalanine or tryptophan at the CDR3 end, a read error is likely. No DNA is shown, since the ends of the CDR3 on it are uncertain; the CDR3 is the one TCRdb lists. The genes are TRBV9 and TRBJ2-7; the table names TRBD1, a call not compared with the DNA. The CDR3 contains 9 residues when both ends are counted. Germline V CDR1 and CDR2: SGDLS, YYNGEE. CDR3 amino acids: CASSVAPGI.

The chain combines TRBV9 with TRBJ1-1; a weak D match, TRBD1 (6 bases). V lost 4 bases and J lost 4, with 11 bases in between. This CDR3 contains 13 residues. CDR1 and CDR2 (germline): SGDLS, YYNGEE. CDR3 nucleotides: TGTGCCAGCAGCTACCGGGACACCACTGAAGCTTTCTTT. Translating it yields CASSYRDTTEAFF.

This clonotype has ten or more counts. The V and J genes are TRBV20-1 and TRBJ1-2; D is unresolved. Germline CDR1 reads DFQATT; CDR2 reads SNEGSKA (reference sequence). This CDR3 spans 11 amino acids. V lost 5 bases, J lost 7 bases, and 11 bases lay in between. The CDR3 region has the DNA TGCAGTGCTGGCTCCAACAGTGGCTACACCTTC. Translation: CSAGSNSGYTF.

This clonotype was seen at least ten times. The chain is built from TRBV20-1 and TRBJ2-7; 12 bases are a match to TRBD2. Germline V lookup: CDR1 DFQATT, CDR2 SNEGSKA (reference sequence). V lost 5 bases to trimming and J lost 7 bases; unmatched junction nucleotides: 9. The CDR3 sequence is 14 residues long. CDR3 DNA: TGCAGTGCTGGACGACTAGCGGGAGTGAGAGAGCAGTACTTC. This translates into CSAGRLAGVREQYF.

This chain links TRBV5-1 with TRBJ2-7; TRBD1 matches at 10 bases. V trimming: 3 bases; J trimming: 6 bases; junction bases outside the gene matches: 6. CDR1 is SGHRS, CDR2 YFSETQ, per germline. There are 14 residues in the CDR3. In nucleotides, the CDR3 is TGCGCCAGCAGCTACGCCGGGACAGGGGTCGAGCAGTACTTC. It codes for CASSYAGTGVEQYF.

The rearrangement joins TRBV7-9 to TRBJ2-5; TRBD2 aligns across 10 bases. Trimming at V came to 5 bases and at J to 3 bases, leaving 12 bases not matched to a gene. This CDR3 has 17 residues. The germline CDR1 and CDR2 sequences are SEHNR and FQNEAQ (reference sequence). The CDR3 nucleotides read TGTGCCAGCAGCCCCCAGGTAGAAAGCGGGAGGGAAGAGACCCAGTACTTC. Translation gives CASSPQVESGREETQYF.

This clonotype was recorded a few times. The V and J genes are TRBV5-1 and TRBJ2-1, with D perhaps matching TRBD1 or TRBD2 (5 bases each). Germline lookup yields CDR1 SGHRS and CDR2 YFSETQ. The germline V and J ends were trimmed by 0 bases and 1 base, with 11 bases remaining between them. The CDR3 extends over 16 amino acids. The CDR3 reads CASSLAGDGSYNEQFF. CDR3 DNA: TGCGCCAGCAGCTTGGCCGGGGACGGGTCCTACAATGAGCAGTTCTTC. Together with reference TRBV5-1 and TRBJ2-1, the CDR3 gives the full variable domain: KAGVTQTPRYLIKTRGQQVTLSCSPISGHRSVSWYQQTPGQGLQFLFEYFSETQRNKGNFPGRFSGRQFSNSRSEMNVSTLELGDSALYLCASSLAGDGSYNEQFFGPGTRLTVL.